The 5 T cell receptor beta chains in this list originate from one sample, sequenced in a study of blood T cell repertoires in COVID-19. Profiled with immunoSEQ multiplex PCR; TCRdb holds only in-frame clones, not every one. The sample yields 100,000 to 150,000 clones, more than 80% seen once. Sequencing was carried out using peripheral blood. These receptors came from a man in his sixties or seventies with active or convalescent COVID-19.

The chain has TRBV6-5 and TRBJ2-7; weak D call: TRBD2 (5 bases). V was trimmed by 8 bases and J by 1 base, leaving 15 bases between them. The CDR3 length is 14 residues. The V gene's germline CDR1 is MNHEY and CDR2 SVGAGI. CDR3 loop: CASQARGGSYEQYF. CDR3 DNA: TGTGCCAGCCAGGCCCGGGGTGGGTCCTACGAGCAGTACTTC.

This chain connects TRBV4-1 to TRBJ1-1; maybe TRBD1 (6 bases). The CDR3 has 14 residues. Trimming took off 4 bases at V and 4 bases at J, with 13 bases between the two ends. Germline V lookup: CDR1 MGHRA, CDR2 YSYEKL. The DNA for the CDR3 is TGCGCCAGCAGCCTGAACAGGGTAGGCACTGAAGCTTTCTTT. Residues: CASSLNRVGTEAFF.

V and J are TRBV15 and TRBJ2-3; 13 bases line up with TRBD2. CDR3 length equals 18 residues. Per germline, CDR1 LNHNV and CDR2 YYDKDF (reference sequence). V dropped 0 bases and J dropped 0; count of bases not matched to a gene: 3. CDR3 DNA: TGTGCCACCAGCAGAGAATGGACTAGCGGGGGTAGCACAGATACGCAGTATTTT. The encoded protein is CATSREWTSGGSTDTQYF.

This chain joins TRBV4-1 and TRBJ2-5, with 7 bases lining up with TRBD1. The CDR3 consists of 13 residues. CDR1 is MGHRA and CDR2 is YSYEKL in the germline V gene. The junction had 4 bases not matched to a gene; V was cut back by 4 bases and J by 5 bases. The CDR3 nucleotides are TGCGCCAGCAGCCTAGGGGGCCGGGAGACCCAGTACTTC. The encoded protein is CASSLGGRETQYF.

The rearrangement joins TRBV10-3 to TRBJ2-5; 7 bases are shared with TRBD2. Germline values: CDR1 ENHRY, CDR2 SYGVKD. This CDR3 is 14 amino acids long. V dropped 10 bases and J dropped 5; count of bases not matched to a gene: 13. In DNA, the CDR3 is TGTGCCACCTGGGAGAGCGGGGTCCATGAGACCCAGTACTTC. Residues: CATWESGVHETQYF.